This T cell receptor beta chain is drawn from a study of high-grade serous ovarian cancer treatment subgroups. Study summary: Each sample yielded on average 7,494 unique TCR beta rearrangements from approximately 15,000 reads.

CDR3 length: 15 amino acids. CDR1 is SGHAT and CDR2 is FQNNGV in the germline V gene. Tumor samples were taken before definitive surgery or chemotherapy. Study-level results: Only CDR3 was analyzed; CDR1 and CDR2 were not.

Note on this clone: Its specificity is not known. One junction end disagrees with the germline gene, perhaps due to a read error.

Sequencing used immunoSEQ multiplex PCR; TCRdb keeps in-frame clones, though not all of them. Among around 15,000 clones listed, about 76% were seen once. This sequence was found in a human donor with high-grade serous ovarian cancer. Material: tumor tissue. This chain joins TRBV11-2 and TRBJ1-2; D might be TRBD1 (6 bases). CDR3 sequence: CASSFGGRPKYGYTF. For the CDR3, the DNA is TGTGCCAGCAGCTTTGGGGGCAGGCCTAAGTATGGCTACACCTTC.